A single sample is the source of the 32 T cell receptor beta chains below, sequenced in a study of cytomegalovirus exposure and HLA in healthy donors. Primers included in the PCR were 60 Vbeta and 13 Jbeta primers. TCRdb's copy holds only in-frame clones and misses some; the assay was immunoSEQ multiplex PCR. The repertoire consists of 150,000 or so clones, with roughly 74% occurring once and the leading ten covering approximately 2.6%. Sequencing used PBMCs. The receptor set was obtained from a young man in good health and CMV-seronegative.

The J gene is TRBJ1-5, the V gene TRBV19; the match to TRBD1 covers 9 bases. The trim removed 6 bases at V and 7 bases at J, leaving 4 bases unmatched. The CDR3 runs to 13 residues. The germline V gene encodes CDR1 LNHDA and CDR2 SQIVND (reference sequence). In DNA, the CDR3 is TGTGCCAGTAGACAGGGGGCGGGACAGCCCCAGCATTTT. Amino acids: CASRQGAGQPQHF.

The CDR3 loop is CASSLVGPGDNEQFF. The CDR3, as DNA: TGCGCCAGCAGCTTGGTAGGACCGGGGGACAATGAGCAGTTCTTC. V gene TRBV5-1 combines with J gene TRBJ2-1; D is possibly TRBD2 (6 bases). CDR1 and CDR2 from the germline V gene are SGHRS and YFSETQ. This CDR3 spans 15 amino acids. V was pared by 0 bases and J by 5 bases, with 12 bases between.

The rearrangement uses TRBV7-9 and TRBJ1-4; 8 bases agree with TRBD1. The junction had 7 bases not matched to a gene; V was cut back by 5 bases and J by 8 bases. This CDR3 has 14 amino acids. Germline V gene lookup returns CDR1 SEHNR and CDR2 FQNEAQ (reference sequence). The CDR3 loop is CASSLGQGWEKLFF. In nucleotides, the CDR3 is TGTGCCAGCAGCCTCGGACAGGGTTGGGAAAAACTGTTTTTT.

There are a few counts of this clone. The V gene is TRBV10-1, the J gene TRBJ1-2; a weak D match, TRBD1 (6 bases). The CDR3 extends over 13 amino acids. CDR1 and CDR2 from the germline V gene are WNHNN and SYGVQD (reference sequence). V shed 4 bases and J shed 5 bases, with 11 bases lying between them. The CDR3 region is CASSVTGNYGYTF. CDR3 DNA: TGCGCCAGCAGTGTAACAGGGAATTATGGCTACACCTTC.

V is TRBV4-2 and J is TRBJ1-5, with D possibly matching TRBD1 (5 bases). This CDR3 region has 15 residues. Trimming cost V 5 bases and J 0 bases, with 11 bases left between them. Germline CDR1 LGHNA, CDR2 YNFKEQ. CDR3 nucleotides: TGTGCCAGCAGCAAGACAGTTGATAGCAATCAGCCCCAGCATTTT. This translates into CASSKTVDSNQPQHF.

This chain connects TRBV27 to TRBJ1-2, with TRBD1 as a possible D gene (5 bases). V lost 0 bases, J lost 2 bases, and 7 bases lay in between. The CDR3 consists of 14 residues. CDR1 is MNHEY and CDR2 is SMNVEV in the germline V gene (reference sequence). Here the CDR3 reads CASSLSGGNYGYTF. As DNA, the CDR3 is TGTGCCAGCAGTTTATCGGGGGGGAACTATGGCTACACCTTC.

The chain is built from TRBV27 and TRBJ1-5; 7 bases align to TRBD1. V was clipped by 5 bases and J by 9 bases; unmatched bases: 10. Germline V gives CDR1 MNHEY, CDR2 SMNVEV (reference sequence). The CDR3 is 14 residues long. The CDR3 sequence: CASSIGTAAGPQHF. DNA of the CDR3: TGTGCCAGCAGTATCGGGACAGCCGCGGGGCCCCAGCATTTT.

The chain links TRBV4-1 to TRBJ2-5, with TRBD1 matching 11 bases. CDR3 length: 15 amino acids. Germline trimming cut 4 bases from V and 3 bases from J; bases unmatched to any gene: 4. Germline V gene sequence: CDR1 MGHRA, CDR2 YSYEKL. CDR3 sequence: CASSRPGQGEETQYF. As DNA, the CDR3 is TGCGCCAGCAGCCGCCCGGGACAGGGGGAAGAGACCCAGTACTTC.

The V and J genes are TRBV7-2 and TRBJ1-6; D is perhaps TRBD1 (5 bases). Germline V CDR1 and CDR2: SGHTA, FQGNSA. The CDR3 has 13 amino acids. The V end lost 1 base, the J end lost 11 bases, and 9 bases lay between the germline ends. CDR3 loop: CASSLGGRAPLHF. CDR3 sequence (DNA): TGTGCCAGCAGCTTAGGAGGCAGGGCACCCCTCCACTTT.

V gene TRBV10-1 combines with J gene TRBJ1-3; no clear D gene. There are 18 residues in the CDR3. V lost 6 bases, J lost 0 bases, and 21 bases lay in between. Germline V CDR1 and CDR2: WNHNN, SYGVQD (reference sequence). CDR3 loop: CASSAIAGRLSSGNTIYF. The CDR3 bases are TGCGCCAGCAGCGCGATAGCTGGTCGCCTGAGCTCTGGAAACACCATATATTTT.

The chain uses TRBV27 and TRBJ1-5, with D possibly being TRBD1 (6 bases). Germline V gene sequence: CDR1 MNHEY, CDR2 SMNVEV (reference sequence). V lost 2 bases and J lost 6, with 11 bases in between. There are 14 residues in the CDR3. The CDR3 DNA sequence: TGTGCCAGCAGTTTAGGCGGGGGGCTTCAGCCCCAGCATTTT. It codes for CASSLGGGLQPQHF.

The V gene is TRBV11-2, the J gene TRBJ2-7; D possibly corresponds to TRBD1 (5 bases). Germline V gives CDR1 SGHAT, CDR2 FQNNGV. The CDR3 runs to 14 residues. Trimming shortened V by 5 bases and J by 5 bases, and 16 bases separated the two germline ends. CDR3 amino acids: CASSPSQGRNEQYF. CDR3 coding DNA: TGTGCCAGCAGCCCCAGCCAGGGCAGGAACGAGCAGTACTTC.

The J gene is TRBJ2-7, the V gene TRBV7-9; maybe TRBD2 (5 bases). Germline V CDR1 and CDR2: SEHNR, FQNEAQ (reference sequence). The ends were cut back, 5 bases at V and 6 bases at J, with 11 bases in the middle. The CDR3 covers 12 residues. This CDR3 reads CASSTRTAEQYF. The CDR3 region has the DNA TGTGCCAGCAGCACTAGGACGGCCGAGCAGTACTTC. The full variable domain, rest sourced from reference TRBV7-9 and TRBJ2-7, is DTGVSQNPRHKITKRGQNVTFRCDPISEHNRLYWYRQTLGQGPEFLTYFQNEAQLEKSRLLSDRFSAERPKGSFSTLEIQRTEQGDSAMYLCASSTRTAEQYFGPGTRLTVT.

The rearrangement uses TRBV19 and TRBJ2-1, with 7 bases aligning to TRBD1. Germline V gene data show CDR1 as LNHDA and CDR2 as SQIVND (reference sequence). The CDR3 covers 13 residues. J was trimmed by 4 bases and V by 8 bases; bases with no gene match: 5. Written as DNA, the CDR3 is TGTGCCAGTGGGGACAGCCTTTACAATGAGCAGTTCTTC. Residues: CASGDSLYNEQFF.

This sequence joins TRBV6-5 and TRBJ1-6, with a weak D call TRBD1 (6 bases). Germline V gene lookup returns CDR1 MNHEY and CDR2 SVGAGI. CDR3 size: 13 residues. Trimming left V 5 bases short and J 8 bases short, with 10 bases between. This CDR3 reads CASSRNRDSPLHF. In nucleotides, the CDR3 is TGTGCCAGCAGTCGGAACAGGGATTCACCCCTCCACTTT.

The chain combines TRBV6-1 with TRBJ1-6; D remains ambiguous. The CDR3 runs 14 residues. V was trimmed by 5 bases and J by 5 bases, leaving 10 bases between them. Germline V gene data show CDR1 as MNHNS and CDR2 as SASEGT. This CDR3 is CASSIHPDNSPLHF. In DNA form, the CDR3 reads TGTGCCAGCAGTATCCACCCGGATAATTCACCCCTCCACTTT.

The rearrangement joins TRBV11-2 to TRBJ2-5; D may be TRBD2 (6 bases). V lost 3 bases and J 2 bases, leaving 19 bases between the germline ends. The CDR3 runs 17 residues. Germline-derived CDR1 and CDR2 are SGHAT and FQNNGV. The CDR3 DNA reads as TGTGCCAGCAGCTTTGGGCGGGGCGGGTACTTACAAGAGACCCAGTACTTC. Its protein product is CASSFGRGGYLQETQYF.

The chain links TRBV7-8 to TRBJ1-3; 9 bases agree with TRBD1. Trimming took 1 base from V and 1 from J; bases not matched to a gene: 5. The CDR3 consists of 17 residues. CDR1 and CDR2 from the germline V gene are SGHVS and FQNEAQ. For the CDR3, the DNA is TGTGCCAGCAGCTTAGGACCACAGGGGGCTTCTGGAAACACCATATATTTT. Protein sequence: CASSLGPQGASGNTIYF.

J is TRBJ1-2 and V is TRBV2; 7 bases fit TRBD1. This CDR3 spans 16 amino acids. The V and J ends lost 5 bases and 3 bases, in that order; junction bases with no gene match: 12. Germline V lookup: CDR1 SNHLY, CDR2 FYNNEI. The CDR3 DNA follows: TGTGCCAGCAGTAATCCGGGACAGAAAAAATACTATGGCTACACCTTC. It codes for CASSNPGQKKYYGYTF.

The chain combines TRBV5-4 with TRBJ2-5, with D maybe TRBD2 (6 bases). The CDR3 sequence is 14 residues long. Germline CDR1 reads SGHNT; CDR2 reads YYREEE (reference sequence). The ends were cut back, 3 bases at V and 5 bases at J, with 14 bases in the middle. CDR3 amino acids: CASSSYVGGETQYF. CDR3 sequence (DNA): TGTGCCAGCAGCTCATATGTTGGGGGGGAGACCCAGTACTTC.

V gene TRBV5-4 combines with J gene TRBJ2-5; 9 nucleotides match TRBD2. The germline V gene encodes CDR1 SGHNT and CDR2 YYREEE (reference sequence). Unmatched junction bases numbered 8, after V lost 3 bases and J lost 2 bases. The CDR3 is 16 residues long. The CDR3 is CASSWPGAGGQETQYF. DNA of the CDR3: TGTGCCAGCAGCTGGCCGGGGGCGGGGGGGCAAGAGACCCAGTACTTC.

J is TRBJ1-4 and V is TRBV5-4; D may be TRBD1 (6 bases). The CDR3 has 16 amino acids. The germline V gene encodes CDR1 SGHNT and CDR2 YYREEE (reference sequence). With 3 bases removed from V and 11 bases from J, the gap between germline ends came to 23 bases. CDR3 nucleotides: TGTGCCAGCAGCTATACCACAGGGACACCCCTGCGGAAACTGTTTTTT. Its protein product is CASSYTTGTPLRKLFF.

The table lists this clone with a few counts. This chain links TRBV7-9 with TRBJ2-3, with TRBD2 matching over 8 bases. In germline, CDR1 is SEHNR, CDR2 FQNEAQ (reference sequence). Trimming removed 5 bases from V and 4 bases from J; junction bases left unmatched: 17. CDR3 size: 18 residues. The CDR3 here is CASSPPLLPRGASDTQYF. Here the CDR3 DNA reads TGTGCCAGCAGCCCCCCCCTCCTCCCGCGGGGGGCTTCAGATACGCAGTATTTT. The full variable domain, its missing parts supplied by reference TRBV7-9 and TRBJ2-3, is DTGVSQNPRHKITKRGQNVTFRCDPISEHNRLYWYRQTLGQGPEFLTYFQNEAQLEKSRLLSDRFSAERPKGSFSTLEIQRTEQGDSAMYLCASSPPLLPRGASDTQYFGPGTRLTVL.

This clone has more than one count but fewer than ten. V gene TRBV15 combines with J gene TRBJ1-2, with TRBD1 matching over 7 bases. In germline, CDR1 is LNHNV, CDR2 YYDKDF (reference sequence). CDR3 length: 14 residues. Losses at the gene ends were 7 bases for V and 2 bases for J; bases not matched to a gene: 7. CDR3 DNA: TGTGCCACCACCCCAGGGGGTGAAAACTATGGCTACACCTTC. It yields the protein CATTPGGENYGYTF. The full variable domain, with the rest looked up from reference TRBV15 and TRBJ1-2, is DAMVIQNPRYQVTQFGKPVTLSCSQTLNHNVMYWYQQKSSQAPKLLFHYYDKDFNNEADTPDNFQSRRPNTSFCFLDIRSPGLGDTAMYLCATTPGGENYGYTFGSGTRLTVV.

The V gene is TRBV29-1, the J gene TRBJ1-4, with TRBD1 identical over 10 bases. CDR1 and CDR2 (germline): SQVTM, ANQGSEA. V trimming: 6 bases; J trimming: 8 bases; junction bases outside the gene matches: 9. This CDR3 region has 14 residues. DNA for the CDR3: TGCAGCGTGAGCGGGGACAGGGGCTGGGAAAAACTGTTTTTT. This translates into CSVSGDRGWEKLFF.

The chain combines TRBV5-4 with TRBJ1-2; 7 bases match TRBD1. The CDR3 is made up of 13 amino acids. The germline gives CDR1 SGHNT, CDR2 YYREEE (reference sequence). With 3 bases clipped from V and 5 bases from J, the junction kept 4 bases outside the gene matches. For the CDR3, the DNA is TGTGCCAGCAGCTCCGGGACAGAGTATGGCTACACCTTC. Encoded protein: CASSSGTEYGYTF.

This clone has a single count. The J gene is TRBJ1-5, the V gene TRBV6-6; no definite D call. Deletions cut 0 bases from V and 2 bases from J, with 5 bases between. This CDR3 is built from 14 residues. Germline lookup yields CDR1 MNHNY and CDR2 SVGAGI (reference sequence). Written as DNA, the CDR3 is TGTGCCAGCAGTTACTCTACAGGCAATCAGCCCCAGCATTTT. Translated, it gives CASSYSTGNQPQHF.

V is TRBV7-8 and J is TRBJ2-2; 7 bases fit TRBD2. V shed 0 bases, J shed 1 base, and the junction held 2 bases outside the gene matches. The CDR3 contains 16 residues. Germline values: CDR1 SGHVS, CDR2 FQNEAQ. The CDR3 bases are TGTGCCAGCAGCTTAGCGGGCGGGGGGAACACCGGGGAGCTGTTTTTT. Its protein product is CASSLAGGGNTGELFF. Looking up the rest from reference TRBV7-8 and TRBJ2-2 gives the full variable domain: GAGVSQSPRYKVAKRGQDVALRCDPISGHVSLFWYQQALGQGPEFLTYFQNEAQLDKSGLPSDRFFAERPEGSVSTLKIQRTQQEDSAVYLCASSLAGGGNTGELFFGEGSRLTVL.

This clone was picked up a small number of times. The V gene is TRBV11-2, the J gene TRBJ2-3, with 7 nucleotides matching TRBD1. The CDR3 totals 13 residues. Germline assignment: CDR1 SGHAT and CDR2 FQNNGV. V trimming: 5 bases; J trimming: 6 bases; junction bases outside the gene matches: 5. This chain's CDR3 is CASSGPDRDTQYF. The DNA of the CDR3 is TGTGCCAGCAGCGGCCCGGACAGGGATACGCAGTATTTT.

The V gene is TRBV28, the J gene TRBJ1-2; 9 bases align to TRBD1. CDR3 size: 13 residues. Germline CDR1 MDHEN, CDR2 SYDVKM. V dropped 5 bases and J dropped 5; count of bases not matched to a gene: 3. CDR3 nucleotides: TGTGCCAGCAGTACAGGGGGCCAATATGGCTACACCTTC. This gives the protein CASSTGGQYGYTF.

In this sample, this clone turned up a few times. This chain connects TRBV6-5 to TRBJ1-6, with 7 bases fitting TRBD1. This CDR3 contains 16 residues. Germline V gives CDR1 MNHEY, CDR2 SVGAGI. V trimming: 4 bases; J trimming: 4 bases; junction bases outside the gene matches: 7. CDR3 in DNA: TGTGCCAGCAGTTTCCAGGGGGAAACGTATAATTCACCCCTCCACTTT. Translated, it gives CASSFQGETYNSPLHF.

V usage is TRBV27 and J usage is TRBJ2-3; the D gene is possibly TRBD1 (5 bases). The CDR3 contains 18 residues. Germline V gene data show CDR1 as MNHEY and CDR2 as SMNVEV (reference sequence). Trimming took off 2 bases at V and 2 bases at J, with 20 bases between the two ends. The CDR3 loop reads CASSLLVFSGIPTDTQYF. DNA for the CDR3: TGTGCCAGCAGTTTACTAGTGTTCTCAGGGATTCCCACAGATACGCAGTATTTT.